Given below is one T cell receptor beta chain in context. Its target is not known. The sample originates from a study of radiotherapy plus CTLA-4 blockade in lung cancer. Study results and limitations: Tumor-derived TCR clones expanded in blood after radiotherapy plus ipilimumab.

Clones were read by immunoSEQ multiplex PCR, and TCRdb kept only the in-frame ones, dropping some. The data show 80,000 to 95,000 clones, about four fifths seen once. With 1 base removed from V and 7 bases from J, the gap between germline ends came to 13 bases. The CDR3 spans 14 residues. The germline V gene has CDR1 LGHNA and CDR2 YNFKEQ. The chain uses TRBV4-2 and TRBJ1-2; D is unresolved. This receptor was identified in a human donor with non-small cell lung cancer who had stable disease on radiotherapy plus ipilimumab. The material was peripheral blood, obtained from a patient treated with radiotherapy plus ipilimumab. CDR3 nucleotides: TGTGCCAGCAGCCAAGTTCTTGGACCCTCTGGCTACACCTTC. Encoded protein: CASSQVLGPSGYTF.